Sequencing of this T cell receptor (beta chain) was carried out in a study of OX40 agonist ivuxolimab in advanced cancers. Germline values: CDR1 PRHDT, CDR2 FYEKMQ (reference sequence). This CDR3 is built from 14 residues. The V end was cut by 3 bases, the J end by 3 bases, with 6 bases between. Assay: immunoSEQ multiplex PCR; the TCRdb copy retains only in-frame clones and omits some. This sample has 16,000 or so clones, with approximately 77% found just once. This specimen consisted of CD4+ or CD8+ T cells sorted from blood, obtained in a trial of the OX40 agonist ivuxolimab. The TCR comes from an adult with an advanced solid tumor such as melanoma, head and neck, liver or kidney cancer. The chain links TRBV13 to TRBJ1-6; no definite D call. The CDR3 nucleotides are TGTGCCAGCAGCTTGGCAGTCTATAATTCACCCCTCCACTTT. It translates to CASSLAVYNSPLHF. Together with reference TRBV13 and TRBJ1-6, the CDR3 gives the full variable domain: AAGVIQSPRHLIKEKRETATLKCYPIPRHDTVYWYQQGPGQDPQFLISFYEKMQSDKGSIPDRFSAQQFSDYHSELNMSSLELGDSALYFCASSLAVYNSPLHFGNGTRLTVT.